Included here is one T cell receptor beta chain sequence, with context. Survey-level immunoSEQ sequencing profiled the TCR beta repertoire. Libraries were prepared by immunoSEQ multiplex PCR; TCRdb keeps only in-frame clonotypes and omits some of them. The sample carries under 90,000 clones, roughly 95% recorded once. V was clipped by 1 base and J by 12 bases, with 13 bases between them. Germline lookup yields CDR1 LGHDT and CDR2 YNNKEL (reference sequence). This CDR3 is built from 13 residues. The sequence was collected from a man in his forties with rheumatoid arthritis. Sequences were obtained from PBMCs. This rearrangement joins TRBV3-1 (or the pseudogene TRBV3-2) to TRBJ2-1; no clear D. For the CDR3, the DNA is TGTGCCAGCAGCCAAGCAGATTACACGGTGCAGTTCTTC. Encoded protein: CASSQADYTVQFF.